The next 13 T cell receptor beta chains were all read from a single sample in a study of blood T cell repertoires in COVID-19. Clones were sequenced by immunoSEQ multiplex PCR, and TCRdb holds only the in-frame ones, with some missing. The sample carries some 210,000 clones, approximately 82% recorded once. The sample consisted of peripheral blood. The receptors shown here come from a man between 50 and 59 years old with active or convalescent COVID-19.

The rearrangement links TRBV10-3 to TRBJ1-2, with a tentative D call TRBD1 (5 bases). The germline V and J ends were trimmed by 5 bases and 2 bases, with 6 bases remaining between them. This CDR3 spans 12 amino acids. The germline V gene encodes CDR1 ENHRY and CDR2 SYGVKD. This chain's CDR3 is CAISQGNYGYTF. The CDR3 bases are TGTGCCATCAGTCAGGGAAACTATGGCTACACCTTC.

Only one count was recorded for this clone. Sequence at one end of the junction differs from germline and may be a read error. This chain links TRBV5-6 with TRBJ1-2; perhaps TRBD1 as D (6 bases). The CDR3 is made up of 13 amino acids. Germline V gene sequence: CDR1 SGHDT, CDR2 YYEEEE. The CDR3 here is CASSLYQGLSNIF. The CDR3, as DNA: TGTGCCAGCAGCTTGTACCAGGGGTTATCAAATATCTTC. Variable domain in full (rest from reference TRBV5-6 and TRBJ1-2): DAGVTQSPTHLIKTRGQQVTLRCSPKSGHDTVSWYQQALGQGPQFIFQYYEEEERQRGNFPDRFSGHQFPNYSSELNVNALLLGDSALYLCASSLYQGLSNIFGSGTRLTVV.

V gene TRBV18 combines with J gene TRBJ2-3; D might be TRBD1 (6 bases). The V end was cut by 3 bases, the J end by 0 bases, with 10 bases between. Germline CDR1 and CDR2: KGHSH and LQKENI. The CDR3 is 15 residues long. Here the CDR3 reads CASSPTGPSTDTQYF. CDR3 in DNA: TGTGCCAGCTCACCGACAGGTCCTAGCACAGATACGCAGTATTTT.

The chain links TRBV5-1 to TRBJ2-6; D remains unclear. The CDR3 length is 14 residues. Trimming stripped 4 bases from V and 9 bases from J, with 14 bases between. Germline V lookup: CDR1 SGHRS, CDR2 YFSETQ. The DNA of the CDR3 is TGCGCCAGCAGCACTTCCAACAGTGTCAACGTCCTGACTTTC. Protein sequence: CASSTSNSVNVLTF.

V usage is TRBV19 and J usage is TRBJ1-5; TRBD1 is a possible D gene (5 bases). V lost 6 bases and J lost 2, with 14 bases in between. Germline CDR1 LNHDA, CDR2 SQIVND (reference sequence). The CDR3 covers 15 residues. In nucleotides, the CDR3 is TGTGCCAGTAGCGGTCAATGGGGGGGCAATCAGCCCCAGCATTTT. Translation: CASSGQWGGNQPQHF.

The chain combines TRBV9 with TRBJ1-3, with 8 bases that match TRBD1. Germline CDR1 SGDLS, CDR2 YYNGEE. V gave up 5 bases and J gave up 0 bases; unmatched junction bases: 10. This CDR3 has 17 amino acids. Written as DNA, the CDR3 is TGTGCCAGCAGGACGGCAGGGGGCGACCCCTCTGGAAACACCATATATTTT. It is translated as CASRTAGGDPSGNTIYF.

The rearrangement links TRBV4-1 to TRBJ2-2; D is ambiguous. Germline V gene data show CDR1 as MGHRA and CDR2 as YSYEKL. The CDR3 has 14 amino acids. V shed 1 base and J shed 6 bases, with 9 bases lying between them. The CDR3 protein is CASSQGVEAGELFF. CDR3 nucleotides: TGCGCCAGCAGCCAAGGTGTAGAGGCCGGGGAGCTGTTTTTT.

The chain uses TRBV19 and TRBJ1-2, with 8 bases fitting TRBD1. The germline gives CDR1 LNHDA, CDR2 SQIVND (reference sequence). J was trimmed by 4 bases and V by 5 bases; bases with no gene match: 6. This CDR3 has 14 amino acids. The DNA for the CDR3 is TGTGCCAGTAGTCCCCTCACAGGGGGCTATGGCTACACCTTC. It codes for CASSPLTGGYGYTF.

V and J are TRBV28 and TRBJ1-2; no clear D. CDR1 and CDR2 (germline): MDHEN, SYDVKM. The length of the CDR3 is 13 residues. V lost 7 bases, J lost 0 bases, and 9 bases lay in between. The CDR3 DNA reads TGTGCCAGCACTGATACAGCTAACTATGGCTACACCTTC. This codes for CASTDTANYGYTF.

V and J are TRBV18 and TRBJ1-4; unclear D gene. The CDR3 covers 15 residues. V was pared by 2 bases and J by 7 bases, with 14 bases between. Germline assignment: CDR1 KGHSH and CDR2 LQKENI. In DNA, the CDR3 is TGTGCCAGCTCACCAGGTTTGGGTAGCGGTGAAAAACTGTTTTTT. Translating gives CASSPGLGSGEKLFF. The complete variable domain, with remaining parts taken from reference TRBV18 and TRBJ1-4, reads NAGVMQNPRHLVRRRGQEARLRCSPMKGHSHVYWYRQLPEEGLKFMVYLQKENIIDESGMPKERFSAEFPKEGPSILRIQQVVRGDSAAYFCASSPGLGSGEKLFFGSGTQLSVL.

This clone was found once. The chain uses TRBV7-2 and TRBJ1-2, with TRBD1 as a possible D gene (6 bases). Germline CDR1 SGHTA, CDR2 FQGNSA. The ends were cut back, 5 bases at V and 4 bases at J, with 11 bases in the middle. This CDR3 has 13 amino acids. The CDR3 region is CASSRTGSYGYTF. DNA of the CDR3: TGTGCCAGCAGCCGTACAGGGTCCTATGGCTACACCTTC.

This sequence joins TRBV29-1 and TRBJ1-5; D unresolved. This CDR3 is 13 amino acids long. Between the trimmed V and J ends, which lost 4 bases and 1 base, there was a span of 8 bases. The germline V gene has CDR1 SQVTM and CDR2 ANQGSEA. The CDR3 protein is CSVGSVSNQPQHF. The DNA of the CDR3 is TGCAGCGTTGGTTCAGTGAGCAATCAGCCCCAGCATTTT.

This rearrangement joins TRBV7-9 to TRBJ2-1; 8 positions match TRBD2. The CDR3 is 15 amino acids. Unmatched junction bases numbered 7, after V lost 2 bases and J lost 7 bases. Germline V gives CDR1 SEHNR, CDR2 FQNEAQ (reference sequence). The CDR3 loop is CASSLFGGAGNEQFF. Written as DNA, the CDR3 is TGTGCCAGCAGCTTATTCGGGGGGGCCGGTAATGAGCAGTTCTTC.